Listed here are 28 T cell receptor beta chains from one sample, sequenced in a study of blood T cell repertoires in COVID-19. Profiled with immunoSEQ multiplex PCR; TCRdb holds only in-frame clones, not every one. The sample contains roughly 300,000 clones, approximately 86% of which appear only once. Specimen: PBMCs or T cells enriched from blood (not recorded which). These receptors came from a woman between 40 and 55 years old with acute COVID-19.

This clone was picked up a small number of times. The chain combines TRBV9 with TRBJ2-2; 12 bases match TRBD2. There are 18 residues in the CDR3. The V gene's germline CDR1 is SGDLS and CDR2 YYNGEE. After removal of 0 bases from V and 5 bases from J, the junction contained 8 bases not matched to a gene. The CDR3 spells CASSVAPSGRAGTGELFF. Here the CDR3 DNA reads TGTGCCAGCAGCGTAGCCCCTAGCGGGAGGGCCGGGACCGGGGAGCTGTTTTTT.

V and J are TRBV18 and TRBJ2-7; D remains unclear. Trimming removed 0 bases from V and 1 base from J, with 7 bases in between. This CDR3 spans 14 amino acids. Germline V gene data show CDR1 as KGHSH and CDR2 as LQKENI. The DNA of the CDR3 is TGTGCCAGCTCACCACCCTACGTATCCTACGAGCAGTACTTC. It specifies CASSPPYVSYEQYF.

This chain links TRBV7-2 with TRBJ1-3; D might be TRBD1 (6 bases). Looked up from germline, CDR1 is SGHTA and CDR2 is FQGNSA. The CDR3 is 16 amino acids. V was cut by 1 base and J by 4 bases, with 14 bases left in between. In nucleotides, the CDR3 is TGTGCCAGCAGCTTAGTTGCGGGGGCCAGCGGAAACACCATATATTTT. It specifies CASSLVAGASGNTIYF.

The genes are TRBV7-9 and TRBJ1-6, with D unresolved. This CDR3 has 15 residues. Germline V gene data show CDR1 as SEHNR and CDR2 as FQNEAQ (reference sequence). The V gene lost 3 bases and the J gene lost 3 bases, with 9 bases spanning the gap. The CDR3 coding sequence is TGTGCCAGCAGCTTGGACGGGATCTATAATTCACCCCTCCACTTT. Amino acids: CASSLDGIYNSPLHF.

This rearrangement joins TRBV5-1 to TRBJ2-1; a weak D match, TRBD1 (6 bases). The CDR3 consists of 16 residues. Germline-derived CDR1 and CDR2 are SGHRS and YFSETQ. V lost 4 bases and J 0 bases, leaving 14 bases between the germline ends. The CDR3 loop reads CASSVTGTSSYNEQFF. CDR3 nucleotide sequence: TGCGCCAGCAGCGTGACAGGTACTAGCTCCTACAATGAGCAGTTCTTC.

The CDR3 is CASSFSGYTDTQYF. The CDR3 nucleotides are TGTGCCAGCAGTTTTAGCGGTTACACAGATACGCAGTATTTT. This chain uses TRBV27 with TRBJ2-3, with D possibly matching TRBD2 (6 bases). The germline V gene has CDR1 MNHEY and CDR2 SMNVEV (reference sequence). V was cut by 3 bases and J by 2 bases, with 9 bases left in between. The CDR3 extends over 14 amino acids.

The chain is built from TRBV19 and TRBJ2-2, with 7 positions matching TRBD1. The CDR3 length is 14 residues. Germline V gives CDR1 LNHDA, CDR2 SQIVND (reference sequence). The ends lost 3 bases at V and 4 bases at J; junction bases unmatched: 2. CDR3 sequence: CASSIGTVTGELFF. The CDR3 DNA reads as TGTGCCAGTAGTATCGGGACAGTCACCGGGGAGCTGTTTTTT.

The chain links TRBV6-2 or TRBV6-3 to TRBJ2-2; TRBD1 agrees at 7 bases. Germline V CDR1 and CDR2: MNHEY, SVGEGT. Trimming at V came to 6 bases and at J to 5 bases, leaving 6 bases not matched to a gene. There are 14 residues in the CDR3. The CDR3 region is CASSDRVRTGELFF. The CDR3 region has the DNA TGTGCCAGCAGCGACAGGGTGAGGACCGGGGAGCTGTTTTTT.

The chain employs TRBV13 and TRBJ2-5, with 7 bases matching TRBD1. Germline V gene sequence: CDR1 PRHDT, CDR2 FYEKMQ (reference sequence). The V segment lost 5 bases and the J segment 2 bases; nucleotides outside the gene matches: 11. The CDR3 is 16 amino acids. CDR3 in amino acids: CASSIGTTRGQETQYF. CDR3 DNA: TGTGCCAGCAGCATCGGGACAACCAGGGGGCAAGAGACCCAGTACTTC.

This sequence joins TRBV29-1 and TRBJ2-1, with TRBD1 identical over 11 bases. Germline trimming cut 8 bases from V and 3 bases from J; bases unmatched to any gene: 6. Germline CDR1 reads SQVTM; CDR2 reads ANQGSEA. This CDR3 comprises 14 residues. The CDR3: CSFSGTGGYNEQFF. CDR3 nucleotides: TGCAGCTTCTCCGGGACAGGGGGCTACAATGAGCAGTTCTTC.

The V call is TRBV29-1, the J call TRBJ2-1; 11 nucleotides line up with TRBD1. The V gene end was trimmed by 4 bases and the J gene end by 7 bases; junction bases not matched to a gene: 3. CDR3 length equals 13 residues. CDR1 SQVTM and CDR2 ANQGSEA come from the germline V gene. The CDR3 coding sequence is TGCAGCGTTGGGACAGGGGGCCGGAATGAGCAGTTCTTC. Its protein product is CSVGTGGRNEQFF.

V and J are TRBV19 and TRBJ2-7; TRBD2 matches 13 bases. The V gene end was trimmed by 6 bases and the J gene end by 9 bases; junction bases not matched to a gene: 14. CDR1 is LNHDA, CDR2 SQIVND, per germline (reference sequence). This CDR3 is built from 16 residues. Here the CDR3 reads CASSKTRTSGSSGQYF. In DNA form, the CDR3 reads TGTGCCAGTAGCAAGACGCGGACTAGCGGGAGTTCTGGGCAGTACTTC.

The chain links TRBV5-1 to TRBJ2-1; D is possibly TRBD2 (5 bases). CDR1 is SGHRS, CDR2 YFSETQ, per germline. The V end lost 0 bases, the J end lost 4 bases, and 20 bases lay between the germline ends. This CDR3 contains 18 residues. CDR3 sequence: CASSLEISSRLFYNEQFF. CDR3 nucleotides: TGCGCCAGCAGCTTGGAAATCTCGTCGCGACTATTTTACAATGAGCAGTTCTTC.

This clone was seen just once. The rearrangement links TRBV3-1 (or the pseudogene TRBV3-2) to TRBJ2-6; D may be TRBD1 (5 bases). From germline, CDR1 is LGHDT and CDR2 YNNKEL (reference sequence). The CDR3 is made up of 15 amino acids. Trimming cost V 6 bases and J 0 bases, with 9 bases left between them. CDR3 DNA sequence: TGTGCCAGCAGGAGACAGCTCTCTGGGGCCAACGTCCTGACTTTC. It is translated as CASRRQLSGANVLTF.

The rearrangement links TRBV7-8 to TRBJ2-7, with D possibly matching TRBD1 (5 bases). The germline CDR1 and CDR2 sequences are SGHVS and FQNEAQ. V was cut by 1 base and J by 4 bases, with 17 bases left in between. The CDR3 runs 16 residues. CDR3 in DNA: TGTGCCAGCAGCTTAGGATACGACAGTTTTCCTTACGAGCAGTACTTC. Translating it yields CASSLGYDSFPYEQYF.

The rearrangement links TRBV7-9 to TRBJ2-1; 9 nucleotides align to TRBD2. Germline V CDR1 and CDR2: SEHNR, FQNEAQ (reference sequence). The V segment lost 2 bases and the J segment 4 bases; nucleotides outside the gene matches: 9. The CDR3 covers 17 residues. CDR3 residues: CASSLPRGTSRYNEQFF. The CDR3 DNA follows: TGTGCCAGCAGCTTACCTCGTGGGACTAGCAGATACAATGAGCAGTTCTTC.

This clone was picked up one time. The rearrangement uses TRBV2 and TRBJ1-2, with 8 bases that match TRBD1. V lost 11 bases to trimming and J lost 0 bases; unmatched junction nucleotides: 2. The CDR3 sequence is 12 residues long. From germline, CDR1 is SNHLY and CDR2 FYNNEI. This chain's CDR3 is CAGTGSNYGYTF. The CDR3 DNA follows: TGTGCCGGGACAGGCTCTAACTATGGCTACACCTTC.

This clone was recorded only once. The chain is built from TRBV3-1 (or the pseudogene TRBV3-2) and TRBJ2-2; no reliable D call. The germline V gene encodes CDR1 LGHDT and CDR2 YNNKEL (reference sequence). The CDR3 sequence is 16 residues long. Trimming stripped 0 bases from V and 2 bases from J, with 10 bases between. The CDR3 protein is CASSQEGSRNTGELFF. The DNA of the CDR3 is TGTGCCAGCAGCCAAGAGGGCAGCCGAAACACCGGGGAGCTGTTTTTT.

This chain uses TRBV19 with TRBJ1-5; 8 bases fit TRBD1. Per the germline V gene, CDR1 is LNHDA and CDR2 is SQIVND (reference sequence). CDR3 length equals 18 residues. Trimming removed 5 bases from V and 0 bases from J; junction bases left unmatched: 12. DNA of the CDR3: TGTGCCAGTAGTCCCCATGGAACAGGGGGGGATAGCAATCAGCCCCAGCATTTT. Protein sequence: CASSPHGTGGDSNQPQHF.

V is TRBV18 and J is TRBJ1-1, with 8 bases aligning to TRBD1. The V gene end was trimmed by 3 bases and the J gene end by 0 bases; junction bases not matched to a gene: 6. CDR3 length equals 16 residues. Per germline, CDR1 KGHSH and CDR2 LQKENI. CDR3 nucleotide sequence: TGTGCCAGCTCACCGACGCGACAGGGGATGAACACTGAAGCTTTCTTT. Amino acid sequence: CASSPTRQGMNTEAFF.

This chain links TRBV19 with TRBJ1-2, with D tentatively TRBD1 (6 bases). Trimming took 1 base from V and 4 from J, leaving 10 bases between them. The CDR3 spans 14 residues. Germline V gives CDR1 LNHDA, CDR2 SQIVND (reference sequence). The CDR3 loop is CASSIGTASYGYTF. The CDR3 nucleotides read TGTGCCAGTAGTATAGGGACAGCGAGCTATGGCTACACCTTC.

This clone has a handful of counts. This chain joins TRBV9 and TRBJ2-3; the match to TRBD2 covers 9 bases. There are 18 residues in the CDR3. Germline CDR1 is SGDLS and CDR2 is YYNGEE. With V trimmed by 4 bases and J by 3 bases, 15 bases remained unmatched. The CDR3 is CASSPSSGGGARTDTQYF. CDR3 bases: TGTGCCAGCAGCCCGTCGTCGGGCGGGGGGGCCAGGACAGATACGCAGTATTTT.

J is TRBJ2-2 and V is TRBV5-5, with a weak D call TRBD2 (7 bases). Trimming removed 0 bases at V and 2 bases at J, with 20 bases between. The CDR3 sequence is 19 residues long. Germline-derived CDR1 and CDR2 are SGHKS and YYEKEE (reference sequence). CDR3 sequence reads: CASSLERGGRTRNTGELFF. The DNA for the CDR3 is TGTGCCAGCAGCTTGGAGAGGGGGGGGCGAACCCGAAACACCGGGGAGCTGTTTTTT.

The CDR3 here is CASSLLRGAEEKLFF. CDR3 nucleotides: TGTGCCAGCAGCCTGCTTCGGGGGGCCGAGGAAAAACTGTTTTTT. The chain recombines TRBV7-9 with TRBJ1-4, with D perhaps TRBD1 (6 bases). This CDR3 is 15 amino acids long. Trimming shortened V by 5 bases and J by 8 bases, and 18 bases separated the two germline ends. Germline values: CDR1 SEHNR, CDR2 FQNEAQ (reference sequence). The full variable domain, rest sourced from reference TRBV7-9 and TRBJ1-4, is DTGVSQNPRHKITKRGQNVTFRCDPISEHNRLYWYRQTLGQGPEFLTYFQNEAQLEKSRLLSDRFSAERPKGSFSTLEIQRTEQGDSAMYLCASSLLRGAEEKLFFGSGTQLSVL.

The V call is TRBV28, the J call TRBJ1-6, with 8 positions matching TRBD1. Unmatched junction bases numbered 5, after V lost 6 bases and J lost 10 bases. This CDR3 has 13 residues. Germline loops: CDR1 MDHEN, CDR2 SYDVKM. The CDR3 loop reads CASSTGQGSPLHF. CDR3 sequence (DNA): TGTGCCAGCAGCACCGGACAGGGCTCACCCCTCCACTTT.

The chain has TRBV18 and TRBJ1-1; D remains ambiguous. With 0 bases removed from V and 3 bases from J, the gap between germline ends came to 14 bases. The CDR3 is made up of 16 amino acids. Per germline, CDR1 KGHSH and CDR2 LQKENI. The CDR3 here is CASSPPGRGRDTEAFF. CDR3 nucleotide sequence: TGTGCCAGCTCACCACCGGGTAGAGGGAGAGACACTGAAGCTTTCTTT.

This clone was seen only a few times. The genes are TRBV18 and TRBJ1-5; TRBD1 matches at 7 bases. The V gene end was trimmed by 4 bases and the J gene end by 7 bases; junction bases not matched to a gene: 7. The CDR3 sequence is 14 residues long. The germline V gene has CDR1 KGHSH and CDR2 LQKENI. Written as DNA, the CDR3 is TGTGCCAGCTCACGGGACAGTCTATCACAGCCCCAGCATTTT. Translating it yields CASSRDSLSQPQHF.

The chain recombines TRBV25-1 with TRBJ2-2; a possible D gene is TRBD2 (6 bases). The length of the CDR3 is 16 residues. The germline V gene has CDR1 MGHDK and CDR2 SYGVNS. V lost 5 bases and J 0 bases, leaving 13 bases between the germline ends. CDR3 region: CASSKRGTANTGELFF. CDR3 in DNA: TGTGCCAGCAGTAAACGAGGGACTGCGAACACCGGGGAGCTGTTTTTT.